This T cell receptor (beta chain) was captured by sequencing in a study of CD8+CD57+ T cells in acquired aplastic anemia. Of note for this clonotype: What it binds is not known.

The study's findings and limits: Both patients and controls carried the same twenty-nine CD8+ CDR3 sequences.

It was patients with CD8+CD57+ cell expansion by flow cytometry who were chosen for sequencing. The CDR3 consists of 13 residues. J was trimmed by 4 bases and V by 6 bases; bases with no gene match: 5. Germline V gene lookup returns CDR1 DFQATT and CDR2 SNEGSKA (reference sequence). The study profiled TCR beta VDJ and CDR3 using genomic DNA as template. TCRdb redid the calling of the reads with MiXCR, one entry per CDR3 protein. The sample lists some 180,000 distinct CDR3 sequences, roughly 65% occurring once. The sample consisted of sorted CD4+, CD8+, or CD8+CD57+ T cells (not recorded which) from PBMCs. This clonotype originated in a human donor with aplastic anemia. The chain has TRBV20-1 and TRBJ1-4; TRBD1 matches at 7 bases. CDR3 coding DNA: TGCAGTGCGCGGGGACAGAATAATGAAAAACTGTTTTTT. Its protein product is CSARGQNNEKLFF.